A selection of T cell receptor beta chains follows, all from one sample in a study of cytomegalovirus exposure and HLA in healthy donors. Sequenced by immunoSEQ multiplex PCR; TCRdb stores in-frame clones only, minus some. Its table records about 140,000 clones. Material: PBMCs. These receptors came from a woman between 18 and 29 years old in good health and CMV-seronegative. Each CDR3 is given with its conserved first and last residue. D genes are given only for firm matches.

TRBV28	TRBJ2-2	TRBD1	CASSTRDSGTWDTGELFF	TGTGCCAGCAGTACCCGGGACAGCGGAACTTGGGACACCGGGGAGCTGTTTTTT
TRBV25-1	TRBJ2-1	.	CASSDFGTGSNHEQFF	TGTGCCAGCAGTGATTTCGGGACTGGATCCAACCATGAGCAGTTCTTC
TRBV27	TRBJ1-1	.	CASSRGFRLNTEAFF	TGTGCCAGCAGTCGGGGTTTTAGGTTGAACACTGAAGCTTTCTTT
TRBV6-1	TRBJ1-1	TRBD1	CASGQGVTEAFF	TGTGCCAGCGGACAGGGAGTAACTGAAGCTTTCTTT
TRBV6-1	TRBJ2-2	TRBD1	CASIAGQGVSGELFF	TGTGCCAGCATCGCGGGACAGGGGGTTTCCGGGGAGCTGTTTTTT
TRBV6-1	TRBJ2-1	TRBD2	CASTALAIAGVPRFF	TGTGCCAGCACCGCCCTCGCCATAGCGGGAGTACCTCGGTTCTTC
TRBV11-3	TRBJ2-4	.	CASSLLGVNIQYF	TGTGCCAGCAGCTTATTAGGGGTTAACATTCAGTACTTC
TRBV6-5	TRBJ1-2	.	CASSDRTYGYTF	TGTGCCAGCAGTGACAGGACATATGGCTACACCTTC
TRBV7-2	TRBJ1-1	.	CASSLYLEAEAFF	TGTGCCAGCAGCTTATATCTTGAAGCAGAAGCTTTCTTT
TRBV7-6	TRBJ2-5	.	CASSSTGQSRDETQYF	TGTGCCAGCAGCTCAACAGGGCAATCGAGGGACGAGACCCAGTACTTC
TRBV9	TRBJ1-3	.	CASSDRDIPSGNTIYF	TGTGCCAGCAGCGATCGGGACATACCCTCTGGAAACACCATATATTTT
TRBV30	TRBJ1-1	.	CAWSVQGYTEAFF	TGTGCCTGGAGTGTTCAGGGGTACACTGAAGCTTTCTTT
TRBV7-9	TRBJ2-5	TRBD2	CASSHTDHWIAGEGTQYF	TGTGCCAGCAGCCACACGGACCACTGGATAGCGGGAGAGGGGACCCAGTACTTC
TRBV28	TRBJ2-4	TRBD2	CASSWTSGRAQAKNIQYF	TGTGCCAGCAGTTGGACTAGCGGGAGGGCCCAAGCCAAAAACATTCAGTACTTC
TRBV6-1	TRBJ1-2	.	CASSEVLRIQYGYTF	TGTGCCAGCAGTGAGGTCCTGAGGATCCAATATGGCTACACCTTC
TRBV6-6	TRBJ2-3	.	CASSSGDTQYF	TGTGCCAGCAGTTCCGGAGATACGCAGTATTTT
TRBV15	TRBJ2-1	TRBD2	CATSTDSTSGIVINEQFF	TGTGCCACCAGCACAGACTCGACTAGCGGGATTGTCATAAATGAGCAGTTCTTC
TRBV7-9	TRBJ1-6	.	CASSPREGGSPLHF	TGTGCCAGCAGCCCCAGGGAGGGGGGATCACCCCTCCACTTT
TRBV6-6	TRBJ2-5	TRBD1	CASSYSRDRGEKTQYF	TGTGCCAGCAGTTACTCGAGAGACAGGGGGGAAAAGACCCAGTACTTC
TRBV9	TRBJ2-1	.	CASSAPGGFGYNEQFF	TGTGCCAGCAGCGCCCCCGGCGGGTTCGGGTACAATGAGCAGTTCTTC